The 4 T cell receptor beta chains presented below share a single source sample, sequenced in a study of graft-versus-host responses after intestinal transplantation. These receptors lack a known antigen. Clones were sequenced by immunoSEQ multiplex PCR, and TCRdb holds only the in-frame ones, with some missing. The table records about 110,000 clones, 85% to 95% of them present only once. Sequencing was performed on unstimulated CD8+ T cells sorted from spleen or lymph node cells, taken before transplant. The receptors here all came from a human donor who was the organ donor for an intestinal transplant.

This rearrangement joins TRBV2 to TRBJ1-3, with TRBD1 matching over 10 bases. Trimming took 2 bases from V and 4 from J; bases not matched to a gene: 11. The V gene's germline CDR1 is SNHLY and CDR2 FYNNEI. The CDR3 extends over 18 amino acids. CDR3 in amino acids: CASSELLPGTGAGNTIYF. The DNA for the CDR3 is TGTGCCAGCAGTGAATTACTGCCCGGGACAGGGGCCGGAAACACCATATATTTT. Full variable domain (remainder filled in from reference TRBV2 and TRBJ1-3): EPEVTQTPSHQVTQMGQEVILRCVPISNHLYFYWYRQILGQKVEFLVSFYNNEISEKSEIFDDQFSVERPDGSNFTLKIRSTKLEDSAMYFCASSELLPGTGAGNTIYFGEGSWLTVV.

This clone was seen only once. V gene TRBV4-3 combines with J gene TRBJ1-4; D gene unclear. The CDR3 loop spans 15 amino acids. The germline CDR1 and CDR2 sequences are LGHNA and YSLEER. V lost 0 bases, J lost 6 bases, and 11 bases lay in between. The CDR3 DNA follows: TGCGCCAGCAGCCAAGACGATACCGCCCATGAAAAACTGTTTTTT. This translates into CASSQDDTAHEKLFF.

The chain couples TRBV15 to TRBJ1-2, with 7 bases that match TRBD1. V gave up 5 bases and J gave up 6 bases; unmatched junction bases: 9. The CDR3 totals 14 residues. Germline CDR1 LNHNV, CDR2 YYDKDF (reference sequence). The CDR3 spells CATSLQGGADGYTF. In DNA, the CDR3 is TGTGCCACCAGCTTGCAGGGGGGGGCCGATGGCTACACCTTC.

This clone was observed a single time. V gene TRBV28 combines with J gene TRBJ2-3, with a weak D call TRBD2 (6 bases). V lost 1 base, J lost 0 bases, and 11 bases lay in between. The CDR3 has 16 residues. CDR1 MDHEN and CDR2 SYDVKM come from the germline V gene. CDR3 protein: CASSLLAGSSTDTQYF. CDR3 nucleotides: TGTGCCAGCAGTTTATTGGCGGGGTCTAGCACAGATACGCAGTATTTT.